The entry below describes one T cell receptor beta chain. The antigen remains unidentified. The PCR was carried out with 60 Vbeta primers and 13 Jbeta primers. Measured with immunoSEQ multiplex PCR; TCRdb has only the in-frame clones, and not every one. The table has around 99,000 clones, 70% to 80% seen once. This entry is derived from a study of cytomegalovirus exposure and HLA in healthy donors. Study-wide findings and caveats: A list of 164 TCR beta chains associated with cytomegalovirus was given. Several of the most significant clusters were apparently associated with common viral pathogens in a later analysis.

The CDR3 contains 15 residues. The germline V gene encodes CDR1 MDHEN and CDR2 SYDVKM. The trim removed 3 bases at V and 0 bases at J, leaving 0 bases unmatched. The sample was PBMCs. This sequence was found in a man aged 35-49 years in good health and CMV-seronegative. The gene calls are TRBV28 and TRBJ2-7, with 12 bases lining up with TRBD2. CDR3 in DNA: TGTGCCAGCAGTTTGACTAGCGGGGGCTCCTACGAGCAGTACTTC. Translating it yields CASSLTSGGSYEQYF.